Listed below are T cell receptor beta chains from one sample, sequenced in a study of identical twins. TCRdb analysed the 5' RACE reads with MiXCR anew, one entry per CDR3 protein. The sample includes 200,000 to 300,000 distinct CDR3 sequences, approximately 10% of them seen just once. The sample was memory T cells sorted from blood. The receptors stem from a man aged 50 to 60 in good health. Both conserved end residues are part of each CDR3. D genes are given only for firm matches. Expanded clones get a size class; other rows say once, few or many, or leave the size out.

D: -
size: many
V: TRBV3-1
J: TRBJ2-5
CDR3: CASTLYRAGEETQYF
DNA: TGTGCCAGCACCTTATACCGGGCAGGAGAAGAGACCCAGTACTTC

D: TRBD1
size: many
V: TRBV7-8
J: TRBJ1-6
CDR3: CASSFRDRYSPLHF
DNA: TGTGCCAGCAGCTTCCGGGACAGATATTCACCCCTCCACTTT

D: TRBD2
size: few
V: TRBV28
J: TRBJ2-1
CDR3: CASRIPGLAGQTYNEQFF
DNA: TGTGCCAGCAGGATTCCGGGACTAGCGGGTCAAACCTACAATGAGCAGTTCTTC

D: -
size: many
V: TRBV29-1
J: TRBJ2-7
CDR3: CSVKGGYGEQYF
DNA: TGCAGCGTCAAGGGGGGCTACGGCGAGCAGTACTTC

D: -
size: -
V: TRBV6-6
J: TRBJ2-7
CDR3: CASSQLIDNEQYF
DNA: TGTGCCAGCAGTCAATTGATTGACAACGAGCAGTACTTC

D: TRBD1
size: -
V: TRBV12-3/TRBV12-4
J: TRBJ2-7
CDR3: CASSFSRTGLGRWEQYF
DNA: TGTGCCAGCAGTTTTTCGAGGACAGGGCTGGGTAGGTGGGAGCAGTACTTC

D: TRBD1
size: few
V: TRBV7-9
J: TRBJ2-7
CDR3: CATQGVHEQYF
DNA: TGTGCCACTCAGGGGGTCCACGAGCAGTACTTC

D: TRBD2
size: few
V: TRBV7-2
J: TRBJ2-7
CDR3: CASSDAGTSVYEQYF
DNA: TGTGCCAGCAGCGACGCCGGGACTAGCGTCTACGAGCAGTACTTC

D: TRBD2
size: -
V: TRBV24-1
J: TRBJ2-1
CDR3: CATSGTSGARYNEQFF
DNA: TGTGCCACCTCCGGGACTAGCGGGGCGCGATACAATGAGCAGTTCTTC

D: TRBD1
size: few
V: TRBV7-9
J: TRBJ2-2
CDR3: CASTEGASNTGELFF
DNA: TGTGCCAGCACCGAGGGGGCCTCGAACACCGGGGAGCTGTTTTTT

D: TRBD1
size: many
V: TRBV29-1
J: TRBJ1-6
CDR3: CSVRTGWDSPLHF
DNA: TGCAGCGTGAGGACAGGGTGGGACTCACCCCTCCACTTT

D: -
size: few
V: TRBV11-2
J: TRBJ1-5
CDR3: CASSLEDFHRYTDSNQPQHF
DNA: TGTGCCAGCAGCTTAGAGGACTTTCACCGTTATACCGATAGCAATCAGCCCCAGCATTTT

D: -
size: many
V: TRBV28
J: TRBJ1-3
CDR3: CASSFTASGNTIYF
DNA: TGTGCCAGCAGTTTCACAGCCTCTGGAAACACCATATATTTT

D: -
size: many
V: TRBV20-1
J: TRBJ2-1
CDR3: CSAREGGEQFF
DNA: TGCAGTGCTAGAGAGGGAGGTGAGCAGTTCTTC

D: TRBD1
size: many
V: TRBV27
J: TRBJ2-7
CDR3: CASSPVGTGAYEQYF
DNA: TGTGCCAGCAGTCCGGTTGGGACAGGGGCCTACGAGCAGTACTTC

D: TRBD1
size: many
V: TRBV4-2
J: TRBJ2-7
CDR3: CASSPGQGVDEQYF
DNA: TGTGCCAGCAGCCCGGGACAGGGGGTGGACGAGCAGTACTTC

D: -
size: few
V: TRBV27
J: TRBJ1-1
CDR3: CASRKTGTAEAFF
DNA: TGTGCCAGCAGAAAAACAGGGACTGCTGAAGCTTTCTTT

D: TRBD2
size: many
V: TRBV5-1
J: TRBJ2-1
CDR3: CASSSSGPYNEQFF
DNA: TGCGCCAGCAGCTCTAGCGGACCTTACAATGAGCAGTTCTTC

D: TRBD2
size: -
V: TRBV20-1
J: TRBJ2-4
CDR3: CSSGLNSNIQYF
DNA: TGCAGCTCGGGACTAAACTCAAACATTCAGTACTTC

D: TRBD2
size: -
V: TRBV7-8
J: TRBJ2-7
CDR3: CARNGRFSYEQYF
DNA: TGTGCCAGGAACGGGAGGTTCTCCTACGAGCAGTACTTC

D: TRBD2
size: medium-sized
V: TRBV4-3
J: TRBJ2-3
CDR3: CASSQPNAHERGPGDTQYF
DNA: TGCGCCAGCAGCCAACCGAATGCCCACGAGCGGGGGCCTGGGGATACGCAGTATTTT

D: -
size: many
V: TRBV7-2
J: TRBJ2-7
CDR3: CASSWDNSYEQYF
DNA: TGTGCCAGCAGCTGGGACAACAGTTACGAGCAGTACTTC

D: TRBD2
size: many
V: TRBV27
J: TRBJ2-3
CDR3: CASSVVAGVNTQYF
DNA: TGTGCCAGCAGTGTGGTAGCGGGAGTCAATACGCAGTATTTT

D: -
size: -
V: TRBV12-3/TRBV12-4
J: TRBJ2-5
CDR3: CASSFLDRETQYF
DNA: TGTGCCAGCAGTTTCCTAGATCGAGAGACCCAGTACTTC

D: TRBD2
size: many
V: TRBV12-3/TRBV12-4
J: TRBJ2-1
CDR3: CASSPASGPYNEQFF
DNA: TGTGCCAGCAGCCCCGCTAGCGGACCCTACAATGAGCAGTTCTTC

D: -
size: many
V: TRBV3-1
J: TRBJ1-4
CDR3: CASGTNEKLFF
DNA: TGTGCCAGCGGTACTAATGAAAAACTGTTTTTT

D: -
size: -
V: TRBV21-1
J: TRBJ1-3
CDR3: CASSKRDRGPGNTIYF
DNA: TGTGCCAGCAGCAAAAGGGACAGGGGGCCTGGAAACACCATATATTTT

D: -
size: few
V: TRBV20-1
J: TRBJ1-2
CDR3: CSAREVGGPLGYGYTF
DNA: TGCAGTGCTAGAGAGGTGGGGGGGCCATTAGGCTATGGCTACACCTTC

D: TRBD1
size: few
V: TRBV19
J: TRBJ1-1
CDR3: CASRAGGRTEAFF
DNA: TGTGCCAGTCGTGCAGGGGGAAGAACTGAAGCTTTCTTT

D: -
size: few
V: TRBV28
J: TRBJ1-3
CDR3: CASRPGVKILRGNTIYF
DNA: TGTGCCAGCAGACCGGGAGTAAAAATTCTCCGTGGAAACACCATATATTTT

D: TRBD2
size: many
V: TRBV7-2
J: TRBJ2-2
CDR3: CASSLMLAGGPGELFF
DNA: TGTGCCAGCAGCTTAATGCTAGCGGGAGGACCCGGGGAGCTGTTTTTT

D: -
size: -
V: TRBV29-1
J: TRBJ2-7
CDR3: CSVDRGGEQYF
DNA: TGCAGCGTTGACAGGGGCGGCGAGCAGTACTTC

D: TRBD2
size: -
V: TRBV29-1
J: TRBJ2-3
CDR3: CSARTTSGASTDTQYF
DNA: TGCAGCGCCCGAACCACTAGCGGGGCCAGCACAGATACGCAGTATTTT

D: -
size: few
V: TRBV7-2
J: TRBJ1-4
CDR3: CASSLGTDGGEKLFF
DNA: TGTGCCAGCAGCTTAGGAACAGACGGGGGGGAAAAACTGTTTTTT

D: -
size: few
V: TRBV25-1
J: TRBJ1-1
CDR3: CASSTPGPKAELAEAFF
DNA: TGTGCCAGCTCCACCCCGGGGCCGAAGGCCGAACTTGCCGAAGCTTTCTTT

D: -
size: many
V: TRBV5-5
J: TRBJ1-1
CDR3: CASSPRSSGNTEAFF
DNA: TGTGCCAGCAGCCCCCGGTCCTCGGGGAACACTGAAGCTTTCTTT

D: -
size: -
V: TRBV7-2
J: TRBJ2-1
CDR3: CASSTRRGPGEQFF
DNA: TGTGCCAGCAGCACCCGCAGGGGCCCGGGTGAGCAGTTCTTC

D: -
size: -
V: TRBV6-5
J: TRBJ1-6
CDR3: CASSYQGRGSPLHF
DNA: TGTGCCAGCAGTTACCAGGGGCGAGGTTCACCCCTCCACTTT

D: -
size: many
V: TRBV6-1
J: TRBJ2-7
CDR3: CASSPKETSYEQYF
DNA: TGTGCCAGCAGTCCCAAAGAAACTTCCTACGAGCAGTACTTC

D: -
size: few
V: TRBV7-2
J: TRBJ1-1
CDR3: CASSLARGYTEAFF
DNA: TGTGCCAGCAGCTTAGCACGGGGTTACACTGAAGCTTTCTTT

D: -
size: many
V: TRBV5-5
J: TRBJ2-3
CDR3: CASSLRQGPRDTQYF
DNA: TGTGCCAGCAGCTTGCGGCAGGGTCCGCGAGATACGCAGTATTTT